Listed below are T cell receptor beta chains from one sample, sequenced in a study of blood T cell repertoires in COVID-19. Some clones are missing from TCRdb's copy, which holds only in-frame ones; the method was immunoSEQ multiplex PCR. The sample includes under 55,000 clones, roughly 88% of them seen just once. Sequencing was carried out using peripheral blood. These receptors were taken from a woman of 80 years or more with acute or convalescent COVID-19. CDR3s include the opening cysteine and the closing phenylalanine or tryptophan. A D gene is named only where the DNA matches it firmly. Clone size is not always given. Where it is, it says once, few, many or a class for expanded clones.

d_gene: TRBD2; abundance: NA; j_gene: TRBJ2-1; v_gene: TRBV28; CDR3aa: CASSSWTSGSYNEQFF; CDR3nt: TGTGCCAGCAGTTCATGGACTAGCGGTTCCTACAATGAGCAGTTCTTC
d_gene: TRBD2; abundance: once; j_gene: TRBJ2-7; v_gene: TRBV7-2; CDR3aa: CASSSHSGTRRYEQYF; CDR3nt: TGTGCCAGCAGCTCTCACTCCGGGACTAGAAGGTACGAGCAGTACTTC
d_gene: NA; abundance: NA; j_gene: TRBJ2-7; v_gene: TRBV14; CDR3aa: CASSHGYEQYF; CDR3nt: TGTGCCAGCAGCCACGGCTACGAGCAGTACTTC
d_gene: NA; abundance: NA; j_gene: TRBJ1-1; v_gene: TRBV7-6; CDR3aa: CASSLGRGNTEAFF; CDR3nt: TGTGCCAGCAGCTTAGGACGGGGGAACACTGAAGCTTTCTTT
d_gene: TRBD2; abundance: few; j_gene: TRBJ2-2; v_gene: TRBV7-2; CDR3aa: CASSPPGLAGGAGELFF; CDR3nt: TGTGCCAGCAGCCCACCGGGACTAGCGGGAGGAGCCGGGGAGCTGTTTTTT
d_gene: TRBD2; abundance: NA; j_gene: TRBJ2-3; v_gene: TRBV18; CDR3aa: CASSRTGTSGRPGGTDTQYF; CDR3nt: TGTGCCAGCTCACGAACCGGGACTAGCGGGAGGCCCGGCGGCACAGATACGCAGTATTTT
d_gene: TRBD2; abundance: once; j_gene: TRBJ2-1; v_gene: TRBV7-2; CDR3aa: CASSLLAGYNEQFF; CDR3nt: TGTGCCAGCAGCTTACTAGCGGGATACAATGAGCAGTTCTTC
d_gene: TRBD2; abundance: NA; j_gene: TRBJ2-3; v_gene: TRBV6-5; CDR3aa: CASSYSSGRAAHTQYF; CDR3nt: TGTGCCAGCAGTTACTCGAGCGGGAGGGCCGCCCATACGCAGTATTTT
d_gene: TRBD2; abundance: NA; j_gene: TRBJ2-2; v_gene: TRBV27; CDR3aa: CASSSRTSGSTGELFF; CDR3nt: TGTGCCAGCAGTTCCCGGACTAGCGGGAGCACCGGGGAGCTGTTTTTT
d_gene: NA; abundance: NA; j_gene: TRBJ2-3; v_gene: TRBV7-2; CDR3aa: CASSLGGADTQYF; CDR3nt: TGTGCCAGCAGCTTAGGGGGGGCAGATACGCAGTATTTT
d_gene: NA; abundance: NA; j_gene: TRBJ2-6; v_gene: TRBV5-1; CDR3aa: CASSLLTGSSGANVLTF; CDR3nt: TGCGCCAGCAGCTTGCTGACAGGCAGCTCTGGGGCCAACGTCCTGACTTTC
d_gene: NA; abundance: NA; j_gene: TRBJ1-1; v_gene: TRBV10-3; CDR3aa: CAISVRDIGVDDTEAFF; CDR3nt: TGTGCCATCAGTGTCCGGGACATAGGAGTGGATGACACTGAAGCTTTCTTT
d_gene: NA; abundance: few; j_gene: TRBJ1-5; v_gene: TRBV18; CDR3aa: CASSQRHHSNQPQHF; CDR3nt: TGTGCCAGCTCCCAAAGACACCATAGCAATCAGCCCCAGCATTTT
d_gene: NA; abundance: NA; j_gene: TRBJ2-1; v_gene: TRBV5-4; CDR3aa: CASSLAQNEQFF; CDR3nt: TGTGCCAGCAGCTTGGCGCAGAATGAGCAGTTCTTC
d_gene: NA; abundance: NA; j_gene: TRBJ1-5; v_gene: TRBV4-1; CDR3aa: CASSQEPPMNGQPQHF; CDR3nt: TGCGCCAGCAGCCAAGAACCACCTATGAATGGTCAGCCCCAGCATTTT
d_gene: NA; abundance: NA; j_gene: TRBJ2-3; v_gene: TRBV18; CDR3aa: CASSPFTGVSTDTQYF; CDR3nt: TGTGCCAGCTCACCTTTCACGGGGGTTAGCACAGATACGCAGTATTTT
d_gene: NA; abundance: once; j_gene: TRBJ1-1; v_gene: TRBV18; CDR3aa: CASSQEDYEAFF; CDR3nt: TGTGCCAGCTCCCAGGAGGACTATGAAGCTTTCTTT
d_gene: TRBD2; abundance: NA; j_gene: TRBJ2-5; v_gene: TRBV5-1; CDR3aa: CASSLGASGRFQETQYF; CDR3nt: TGCGCCAGCAGCTTGGGGGCTAGCGGGAGATTCCAAGAGACCCAGTACTTC
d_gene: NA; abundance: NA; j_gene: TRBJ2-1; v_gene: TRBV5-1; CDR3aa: CASSLDFGERSQQFF; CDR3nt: TGCGCCAGCAGCTTGGACTTCGGAGAAAGGTCCCAGCAGTTCTTC
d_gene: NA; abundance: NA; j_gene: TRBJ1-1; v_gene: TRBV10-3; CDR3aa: CAIRLQGTTEAFF; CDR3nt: TGTGCCATCAGACTCCAGGGGACGACTGAAGCTTTCTTT
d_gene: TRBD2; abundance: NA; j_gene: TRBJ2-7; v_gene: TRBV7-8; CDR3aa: CASSLGGGTNEQYF; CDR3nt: TGTGCCAGCAGCTTAGGCGGGGGAACCAACGAGCAGTACTTC
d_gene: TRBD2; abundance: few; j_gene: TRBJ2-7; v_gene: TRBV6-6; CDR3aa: CASSTSGSPSYEQYF; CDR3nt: TGTGCCAGCAGTACTAGCGGGTCCCCCTCCTACGAGCAGTACTTC
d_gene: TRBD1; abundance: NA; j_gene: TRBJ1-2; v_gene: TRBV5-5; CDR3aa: CASSPRGGAGGYTF; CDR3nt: TGTGCCAGCAGCCCAAGAGGGGGCGCCGGTGGCTACACCTTC
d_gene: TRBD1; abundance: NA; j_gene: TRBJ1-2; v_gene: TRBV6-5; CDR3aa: CASKGQGGSYGYTF; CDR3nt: TGTGCCAGCAAGGGACAGGGTGGAAGTTATGGCTACACCTTC
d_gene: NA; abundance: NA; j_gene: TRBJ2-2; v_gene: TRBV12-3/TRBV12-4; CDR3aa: CASKIGAGELFF; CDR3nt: TGTGCCAGCAAGATAGGGGCTGGGGAGCTGTTTTTT
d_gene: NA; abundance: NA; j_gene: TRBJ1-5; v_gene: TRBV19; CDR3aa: CASSGTLVEPQHF; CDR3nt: TGTGCCAGTAGCGGGACACTCGTGGAGCCCCAGCATTTT
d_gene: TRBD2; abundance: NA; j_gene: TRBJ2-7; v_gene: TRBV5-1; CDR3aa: CASSLRASGGEQYF; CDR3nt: TGCGCCAGCAGCTTAAGGGCTAGCGGGGGCGAGCAGTACTTC
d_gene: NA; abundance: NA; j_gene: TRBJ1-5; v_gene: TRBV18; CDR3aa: CASSPGGNSNQPQHF; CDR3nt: TGTGCCAGCTCACCGGGAGGGAATAGCAATCAGCCCCAGCATTTT
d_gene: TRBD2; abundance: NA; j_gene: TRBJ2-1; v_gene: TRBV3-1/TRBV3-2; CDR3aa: CASSPSDIAGDNEQFF; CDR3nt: TGTGCCAGCAGCCCTTCCGACATAGCGGGAGACAATGAGCAGTTCTTC
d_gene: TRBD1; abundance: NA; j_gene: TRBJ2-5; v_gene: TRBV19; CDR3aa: CASSIGVGGAETQYF; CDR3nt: TGTGCCAGTAGTATTGGAGTAGGGGGCGCGGAGACCCAGTACTTC
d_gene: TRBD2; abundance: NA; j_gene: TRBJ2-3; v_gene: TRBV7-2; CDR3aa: CASSSGLVVDTQYF; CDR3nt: TGTGCCAGCAGCTCCGGACTAGTCGTGGATACGCAGTATTTT
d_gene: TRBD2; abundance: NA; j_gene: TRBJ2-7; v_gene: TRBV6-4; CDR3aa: CASSDEGWTSGRPYEQYF; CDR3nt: TGTGCCAGCAGTGACGAGGGGTGGACTAGCGGGAGACCCTACGAGCAGTACTTC
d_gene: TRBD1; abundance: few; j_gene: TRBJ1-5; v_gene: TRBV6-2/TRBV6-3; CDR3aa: CASSYPRTGAGQPQHF; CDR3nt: TGTGCCAGCAGTTACCCCCGGACAGGGGCGGGCCAGCCCCAGCATTTT
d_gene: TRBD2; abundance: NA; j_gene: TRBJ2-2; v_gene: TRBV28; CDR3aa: CASSLIGTSVSGELFF; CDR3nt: TGTGCCAGCAGTTTAATTGGGACTAGCGTATCCGGGGAGCTGTTTTTT
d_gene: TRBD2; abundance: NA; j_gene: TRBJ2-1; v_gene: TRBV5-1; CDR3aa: CASSTGLWDEQFF; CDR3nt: TGCGCCAGCAGCACGGGACTATGGGATGAGCAGTTCTTC
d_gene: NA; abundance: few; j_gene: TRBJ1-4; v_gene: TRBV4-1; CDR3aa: CASSLGGNNEKLFF; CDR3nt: TGCGCCAGCAGCCTCGGGGGGAATAATGAAAAACTGTTTTTT
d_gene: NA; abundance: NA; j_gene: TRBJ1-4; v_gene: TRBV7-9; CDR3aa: CATARYPNEKLFF; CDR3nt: TGTGCCACCGCCAGGTACCCTAATGAAAAACTGTTTTTT